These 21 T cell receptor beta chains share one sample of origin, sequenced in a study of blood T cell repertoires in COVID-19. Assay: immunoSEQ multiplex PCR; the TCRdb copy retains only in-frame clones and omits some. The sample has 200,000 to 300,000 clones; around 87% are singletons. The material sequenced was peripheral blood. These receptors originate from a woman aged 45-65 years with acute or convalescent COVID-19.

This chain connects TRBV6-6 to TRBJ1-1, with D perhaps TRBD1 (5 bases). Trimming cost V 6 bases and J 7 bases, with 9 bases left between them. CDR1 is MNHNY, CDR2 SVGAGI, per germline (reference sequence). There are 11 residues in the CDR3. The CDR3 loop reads CASRRQNEAFF. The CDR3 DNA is TGTGCCAGCAGACGACAGAATGAAGCTTTCTTT.

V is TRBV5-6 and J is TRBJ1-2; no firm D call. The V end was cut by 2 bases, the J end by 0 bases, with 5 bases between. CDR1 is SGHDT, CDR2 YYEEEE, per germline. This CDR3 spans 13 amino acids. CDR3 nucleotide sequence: TGTGCCAGCAGCTTCGGGACTAACTATGGCTACACCTTC. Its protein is CASSFGTNYGYTF. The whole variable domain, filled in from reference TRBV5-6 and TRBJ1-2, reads DAGVTQSPTHLIKTRGQQVTLRCSPKSGHDTVSWYQQALGQGPQFIFQYYEEEERQRGNFPDRFSGHQFPNYSSELNVNALLLGDSALYLCASSFGTNYGYTFGSGTRLTVV.

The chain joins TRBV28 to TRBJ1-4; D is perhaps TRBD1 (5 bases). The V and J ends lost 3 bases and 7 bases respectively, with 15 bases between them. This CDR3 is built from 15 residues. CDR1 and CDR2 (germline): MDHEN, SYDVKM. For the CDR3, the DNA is TGTGCCAGCAGTTTTTCTGTAGGGGTGACTGAAAAACTGTTTTTT. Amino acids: CASSFSVGVTEKLFF.

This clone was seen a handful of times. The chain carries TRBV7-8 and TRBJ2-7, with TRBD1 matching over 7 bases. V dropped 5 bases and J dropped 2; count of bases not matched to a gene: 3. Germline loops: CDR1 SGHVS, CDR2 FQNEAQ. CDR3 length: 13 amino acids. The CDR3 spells CASSRDSPYEQYF. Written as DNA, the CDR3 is TGTGCCAGCAGCCGGGACAGCCCCTACGAGCAGTACTTC.

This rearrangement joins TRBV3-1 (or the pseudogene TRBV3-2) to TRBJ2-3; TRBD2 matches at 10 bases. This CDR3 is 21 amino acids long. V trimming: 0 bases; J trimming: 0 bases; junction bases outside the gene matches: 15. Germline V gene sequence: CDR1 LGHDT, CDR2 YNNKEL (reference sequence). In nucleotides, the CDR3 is TGTGCCAGCAGCCAAGATGTCTCCCAGCGGGAGGGTCCCTATAGCACAGATACGCAGTATTTT. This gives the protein CASSQDVSQREGPYSTDTQYF.

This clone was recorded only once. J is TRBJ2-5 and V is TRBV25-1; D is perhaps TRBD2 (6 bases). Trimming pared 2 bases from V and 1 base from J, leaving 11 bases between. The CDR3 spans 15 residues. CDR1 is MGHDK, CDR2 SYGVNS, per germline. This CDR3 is CASSEVMGGQETQYF. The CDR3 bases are TGTGCCAGCAGTGAAGTCATGGGGGGCCAAGAGACCCAGTACTTC.

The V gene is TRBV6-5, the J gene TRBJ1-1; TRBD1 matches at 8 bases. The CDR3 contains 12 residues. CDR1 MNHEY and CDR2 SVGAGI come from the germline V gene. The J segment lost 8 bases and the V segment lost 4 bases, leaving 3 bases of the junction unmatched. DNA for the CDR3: TGTGCCAGCAGTTCACCAGGGGGCGAAGCTTTCTTT. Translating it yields CASSSPGGEAFF.

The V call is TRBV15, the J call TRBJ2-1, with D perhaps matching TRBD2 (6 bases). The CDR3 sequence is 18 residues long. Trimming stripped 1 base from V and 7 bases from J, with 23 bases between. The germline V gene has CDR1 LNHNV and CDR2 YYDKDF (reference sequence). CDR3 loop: CATSRVRPGLLPGNEQFF. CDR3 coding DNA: TGTGCCACCAGCAGAGTCCGCCCGGGACTCCTCCCTGGAAATGAGCAGTTCTTC.

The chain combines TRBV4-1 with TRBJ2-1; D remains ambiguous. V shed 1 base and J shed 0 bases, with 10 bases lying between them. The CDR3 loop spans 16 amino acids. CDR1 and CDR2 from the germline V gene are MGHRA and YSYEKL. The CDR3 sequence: CASSQGRSSSYNEQFF. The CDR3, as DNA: TGCGCCAGCAGCCAAGGTCGATCGAGCTCCTACAATGAGCAGTTCTTC.

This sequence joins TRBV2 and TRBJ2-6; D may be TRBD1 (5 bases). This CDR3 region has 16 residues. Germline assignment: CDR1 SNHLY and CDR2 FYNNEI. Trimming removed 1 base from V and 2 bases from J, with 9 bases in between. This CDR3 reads CASSEGRRAGANVLTF. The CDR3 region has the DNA TGTGCCAGCAGTGAAGGTCGCAGGGCTGGGGCCAACGTCCTGACTTTC.

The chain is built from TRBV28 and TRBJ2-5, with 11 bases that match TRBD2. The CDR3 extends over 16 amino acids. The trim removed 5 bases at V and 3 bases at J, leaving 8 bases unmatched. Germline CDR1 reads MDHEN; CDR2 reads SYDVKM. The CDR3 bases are TGTGCCAGCAGTGCCCATTCGACTAGCGGGAAAGAGACCCAGTACTTC. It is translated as CASSAHSTSGKETQYF.

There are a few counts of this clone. The CDR3 reads CASNPDRGTEAFF. CDR3 nucleotides: TGTGCCAGTAACCCCGACAGGGGCACTGAAGCTTTCTTT. The J gene is TRBJ1-1, the V gene TRBV19; TRBD1 matches 8 bases. V was clipped by 7 bases and J by 4 bases; unmatched bases: 5. Looked up from germline, CDR1 is LNHDA and CDR2 is SQIVND (reference sequence). CDR3 length equals 13 residues.

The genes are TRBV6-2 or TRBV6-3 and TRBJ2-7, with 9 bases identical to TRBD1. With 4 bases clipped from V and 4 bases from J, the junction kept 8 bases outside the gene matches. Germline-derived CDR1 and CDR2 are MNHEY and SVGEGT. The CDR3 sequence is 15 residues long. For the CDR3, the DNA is TGTGCCAGCAGTTCAGGACAGGGGAGAAGTTACGAGCAGTACTTC. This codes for CASSSGQGRSYEQYF.

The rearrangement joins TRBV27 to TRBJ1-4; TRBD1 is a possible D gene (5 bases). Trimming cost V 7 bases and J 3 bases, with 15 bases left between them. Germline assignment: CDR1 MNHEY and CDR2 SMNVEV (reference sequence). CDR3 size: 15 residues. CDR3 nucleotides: TGTGCCAGCACCCTCAAAGGGGTGGCTAATGAAAAACTGTTTTTT. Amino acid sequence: CASTLKGVANEKLFF.

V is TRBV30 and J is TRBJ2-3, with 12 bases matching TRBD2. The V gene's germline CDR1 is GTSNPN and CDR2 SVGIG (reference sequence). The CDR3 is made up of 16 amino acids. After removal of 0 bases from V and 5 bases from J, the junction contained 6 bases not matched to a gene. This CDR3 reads CAWSVGRTSGIDTQYF. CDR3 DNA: TGTGCCTGGAGTGTGGGGCGGACTAGCGGGATAGATACGCAGTATTTT.

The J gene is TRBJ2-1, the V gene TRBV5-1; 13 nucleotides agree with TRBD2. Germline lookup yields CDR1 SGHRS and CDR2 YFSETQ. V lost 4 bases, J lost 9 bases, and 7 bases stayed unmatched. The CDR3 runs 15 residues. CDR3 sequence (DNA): TGCGCCAGCAGCCGGACTGGACTAGCGGGGGCTGAGCAGTTCTTC. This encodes CASSRTGLAGAEQFF.

The CDR3 reads CASSIAGGPQYF. CDR3 nucleotide sequence: TGTGCCAGTAGTATTGCAGGGGGACCGCAGTATTTT. The chain combines TRBV19 with TRBJ2-3; 7 bases match TRBD1. The CDR3 runs to 12 residues. The V and J ends lost 3 bases and 10 bases, in that order; junction bases with no gene match: 4. Per the germline V gene, CDR1 is LNHDA and CDR2 is SQIVND (reference sequence).

The CDR3 DNA reads TGTGCCAGCAGCTTCGGACTAGCGGGAGTCTACGAGCAGTACTTC. Encoded protein: CASSFGLAGVYEQYF. This chain links TRBV7-2 with TRBJ2-7; the match to TRBD2 covers 13 bases. Germline-derived CDR1 and CDR2 are SGHTA and FQGNSA. CDR3 length: 15 residues. With 3 bases clipped from V and 3 bases from J, the junction kept 2 bases outside the gene matches.

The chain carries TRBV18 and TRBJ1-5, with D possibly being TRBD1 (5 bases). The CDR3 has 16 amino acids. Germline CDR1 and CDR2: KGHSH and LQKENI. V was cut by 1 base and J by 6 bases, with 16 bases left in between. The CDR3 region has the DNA TGTGCCAGCTCACCACGGGCAGGGCGGTCCGGTCAGCCCCAGCATTTT. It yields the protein CASSPRAGRSGQPQHF.

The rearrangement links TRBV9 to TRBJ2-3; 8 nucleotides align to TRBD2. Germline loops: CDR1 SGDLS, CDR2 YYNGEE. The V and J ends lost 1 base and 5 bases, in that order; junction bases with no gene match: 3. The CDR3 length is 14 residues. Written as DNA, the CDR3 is TGTGCCAGCAGCGTAATGGCGGGAGGAGATACGCAGTATTTT. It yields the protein CASSVMAGGDTQYF.

CDR3 coding DNA: TGTGCCAGCAGCGTACTAGCGGGAGACTACAATGAGCAGTTCTTC. It is translated as CASSVLAGDYNEQFF. The chain has TRBV9 and TRBJ2-1, with 10 bases fitting TRBD2. This CDR3 contains 15 residues. CDR1 is SGDLS, CDR2 YYNGEE, per germline. V was clipped by 1 base and J by 3 bases; unmatched bases: 1.